The T cell receptor (beta chain) described here comes from a study of T cell responses to AZD1222 COVID-19 vaccine. Background on the study: Recipients boosted at about 4 weeks or about 12 weeks are pooled. Study-level results: Samples come after the peak T cell response, not at day 14. Females made up more of the donors, who were largely white British, and clonal diversity may have come out too low. The span of vaccine-associated CD4 TCRs extended across spike, with dominance at 160-218 and 743-854.

Worth noting for this clone: The antigen is unknown.

TCRdb's copy holds only in-frame clones and misses some; the assay was immunoSEQ multiplex PCR. The profile covers more than 80,000 clones, with roughly 90% appearing a single time and around 5% taken by the ten largest. The sample here was peripheral blood, taken on day 0 of AZD1222 vaccination. The source of this sequence is an adult in good health.

The CDR3 DNA follows: TGTGCCAGCAGTTCCGACGGCGGGAGGGCCTACAATGAGCAGTTCTTC. Translating gives CASSSDGGRAYNEQFF. This chain links TRBV27 with TRBJ2-1; 9 bases fit TRBD2. The CDR3 covers 16 residues. The V segment lost 4 bases and the J segment 2 bases; nucleotides outside the gene matches: 6. The germline V gene has CDR1 MNHEY and CDR2 SMNVEV (reference sequence).